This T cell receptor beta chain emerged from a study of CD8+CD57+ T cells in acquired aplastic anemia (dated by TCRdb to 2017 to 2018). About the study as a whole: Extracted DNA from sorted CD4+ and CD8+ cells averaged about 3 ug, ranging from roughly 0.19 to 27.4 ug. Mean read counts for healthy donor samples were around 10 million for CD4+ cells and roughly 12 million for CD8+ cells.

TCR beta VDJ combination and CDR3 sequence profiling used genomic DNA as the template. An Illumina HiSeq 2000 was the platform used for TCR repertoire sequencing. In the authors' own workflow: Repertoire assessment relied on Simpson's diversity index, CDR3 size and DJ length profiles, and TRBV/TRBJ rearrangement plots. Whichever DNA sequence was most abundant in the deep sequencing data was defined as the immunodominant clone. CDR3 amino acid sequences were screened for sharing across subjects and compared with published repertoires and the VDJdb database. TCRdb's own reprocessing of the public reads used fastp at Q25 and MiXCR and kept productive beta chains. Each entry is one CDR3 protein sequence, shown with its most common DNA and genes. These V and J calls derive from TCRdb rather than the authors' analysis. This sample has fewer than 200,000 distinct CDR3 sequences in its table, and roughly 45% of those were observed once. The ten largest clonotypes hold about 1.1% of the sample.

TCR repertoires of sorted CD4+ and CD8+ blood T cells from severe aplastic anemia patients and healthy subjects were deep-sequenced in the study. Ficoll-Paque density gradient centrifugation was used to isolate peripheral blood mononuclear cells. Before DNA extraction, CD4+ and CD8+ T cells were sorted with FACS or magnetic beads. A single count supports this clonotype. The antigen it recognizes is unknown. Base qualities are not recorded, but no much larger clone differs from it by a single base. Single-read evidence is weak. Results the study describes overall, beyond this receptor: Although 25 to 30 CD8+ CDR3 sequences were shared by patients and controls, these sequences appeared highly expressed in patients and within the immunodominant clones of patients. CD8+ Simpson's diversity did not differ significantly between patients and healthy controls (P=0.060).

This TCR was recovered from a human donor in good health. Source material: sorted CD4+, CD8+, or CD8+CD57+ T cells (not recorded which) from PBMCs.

At the DNA level, the sequence is TGTGCCAGCACCACCCTAACGCACAATGAGCAGTTCTTC. Protein translation: CASTTLTHNEQFF. The chain uses TRBV2 and TRBJ2-1; the D gene assignment is ambiguous. A distance of 12 bases separates the germline ends of V and J, which lose 7 bases and 5 bases respectively. From the cysteine up to the phenylalanine, the CDR3 has a length of 13 residues. The kept DNA is CDR3 alone, 39 bases in frame from the first base. Taken from the germline V gene, the CDR1 and CDR2 loops are SNHLY and FYNNEI.